This note documents a single T cell receptor (beta chain) sequence. The sample originates from a study of patients and donors after allogeneic stem cell transplantation. The junction had 7 bases not matched to a gene; V was cut back by 3 bases and J by 3 bases. This CDR3 region has 16 residues. Per germline, CDR1 SGHRS and CDR2 YFSETQ. One entry per CDR3 protein, called by TCRdb with MiXCR from the RT-PCR reads. This sample has some 160,000 distinct CDR3 sequences, with approximately 24% found just once. This TCR was sampled from a human donor who was either an allogeneic HSCT recipient or a stem cell or donor lymphocyte infusion donor (not recorded which). It is not recorded whose cells these are; they may come from a transplant donor. Sequences were obtained from blood, either unsorted or a sorted T cell fraction (not recorded which). The rearrangement links TRBV5-1 to TRBJ2-1; TRBD1 agrees at 9 bases. CDR3 amino acids: CASSSFTGGFYNEQFF. The CDR3 DNA reads TGCGCCAGCAGCTCCTTCACAGGGGGCTTCTACAATGAGCAGTTCTTC.